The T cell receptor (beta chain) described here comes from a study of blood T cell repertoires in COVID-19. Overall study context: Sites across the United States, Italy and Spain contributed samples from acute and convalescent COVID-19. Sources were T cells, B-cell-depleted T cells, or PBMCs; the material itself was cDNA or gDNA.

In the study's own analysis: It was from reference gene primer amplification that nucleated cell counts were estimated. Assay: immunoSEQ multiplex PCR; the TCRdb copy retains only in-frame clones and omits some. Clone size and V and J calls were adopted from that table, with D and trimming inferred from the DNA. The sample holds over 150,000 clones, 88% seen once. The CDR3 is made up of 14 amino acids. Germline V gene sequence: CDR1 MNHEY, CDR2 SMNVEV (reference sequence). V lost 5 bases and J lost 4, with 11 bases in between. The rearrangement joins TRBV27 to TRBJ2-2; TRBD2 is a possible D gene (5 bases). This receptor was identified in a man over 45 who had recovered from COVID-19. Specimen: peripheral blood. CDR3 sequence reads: CASSALATTGELFF. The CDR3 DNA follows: TGTGCCAGCAGTGCATTAGCGACCACCGGGGAGCTGTTTTTT.